What follows is one TCR beta chain and its context. This entry is derived from a study of blood T cell repertoires in COVID-19. Trimming removed 5 bases from V and 4 bases from J, with 15 bases in between. The germline gives CDR1 MNHEY, CDR2 SVGEGT. This CDR3 has 16 amino acids. Per the authors' pipeline: From reference gene primer amplification, estimates of nucleated cell counts were derived. Profiling relied on immunoSEQ multiplex PCR, and the TCRdb table lists in-frame clones only, not all of them. That table furnishes V, J and clone size, whereas the DNA furnished D and trimming. The sample has about 160,000 clones; roughly 88% are singletons.

The V and J genes are TRBV6-2 or TRBV6-3 and TRBJ1-6; the D gene is possibly TRBD1 (5 bases). The sample comprised peripheral blood. This TCR was sampled from a woman aged 80 or older with active or convalescent COVID-19. CDR3 coding DNA: TGTGCCAGCAGTCCACTTTCGACAGTTTATAATTCACCCCTCCACTTT. This sequence encodes CASSPLSTVYNSPLHF.